This is a list of T cell receptor beta chains from one sample in a study of T cells in Graves' hyperthyroidism and ophthalmopathy. TCRdb processed the multiplex PCR reads anew with MiXCR; each CDR3 protein has one entry. This sample has under 300,000 distinct CDR3 sequences, with 22% found just once. The sequencing input was blood. The receptors stem from a man aged 25-45 years with Graves' ophthalmopathy. CDR3s include the opening cysteine and the closing phenylalanine or tryptophan. The order of the fields is clone size, V gene, D gene, J gene, CDR3 length, CDR3 protein, CDR3 DNA. A D gene is named only where the DNA matches it firmly. Size is omitted from some rows. Given values are once, few, many or a class for expanded clones.

clone size: NA
V gene: TRBV3-1
D gene: NA
J gene: TRBJ1-2
CDR3 length: 17
CDR3 protein: CASSQDGRSGPNYGYTF
CDR3 DNA: TGTGCCAGCAGCCAAGATGGTCGTTCAGGGCCTAACTATGGCTACACCTTC

clone size: few
V gene: TRBV5-4
D gene: NA
J gene: TRBJ2-1
CDR3 length: 13
CDR3 protein: CASRQSSYNEQFF
CDR3 DNA: TGTGCCAGCCGACAGAGCTCCTACAATGAGCAGTTCTTC

clone size: NA
V gene: TRBV5-1
D gene: NA
J gene: TRBJ2-6
CDR3 length: 17
CDR3 protein: CASSRGDGYSGANVLTF
CDR3 DNA: TGCGCCAGCAGCAGAGGGGACGGGTACTCTGGGGCCAACGTCCTGACTTTC

clone size: many
V gene: TRBV5-1
D gene: TRBD1
J gene: TRBJ1-2
CDR3 length: 14
CDR3 protein: CASSRTQGNYGYTF
CDR3 DNA: TGCGCCAGCAGCAGAACACAGGGGAACTATGGCTACACCTTC

clone size: few
V gene: TRBV12-3/TRBV12-4
D gene: NA
J gene: TRBJ2-3
CDR3 length: 12
CDR3 protein: CASSRDGDTQYF
CDR3 DNA: TGTGCCAGCAGCCGGGACGGAGATACGCAGTATTTT

clone size: many
V gene: TRBV30
D gene: NA
J gene: TRBJ1-6
CDR3 length: 14
CDR3 protein: CAWSVTGWDSPLHF
CDR3 DNA: TGTGCCTGGAGTGTAACAGGGTGGGATTCACCCCTCCACTTT

clone size: few
V gene: TRBV30
D gene: TRBD1
J gene: TRBJ1-2
CDR3 length: 15
CDR3 protein: CAPLTAGGYGYGYTF
CDR3 DNA: TGTGCCCCCTTAACGGCAGGGGGGTATGGCTATGGCTACACCTTC

clone size: NA
V gene: TRBV5-1
D gene: NA
J gene: TRBJ2-3
CDR3 length: 16
CDR3 protein: CASSPRLIGAADTQYF
CDR3 DNA: TGCGCCAGCAGCCCGAGGCTCATTGGGGCGGCAGATACGCAGTATTTT

clone size: NA
V gene: TRBV3-1
D gene: NA
J gene: TRBJ2-3
CDR3 length: 18
CDR3 protein: CASSQGDRGSTVSDTQYF
CDR3 DNA: TGTGCCAGCAGCCAAGGGGATCGGGGTAGCACCGTCTCAGATACGCAGTATTTT

clone size: few
V gene: TRBV12-5
D gene: NA
J gene: TRBJ1-1
CDR3 length: 14
CDR3 protein: CASGFREGYTEAFF
CDR3 DNA: TGTGCTAGTGGTTTCCGGGAGGGATACACTGAAGCTTTCTTT

clone size: NA
V gene: TRBV7-3
D gene: NA
J gene: TRBJ2-3
CDR3 length: 14
CDR3 protein: CASSLPDSTDTQYF
CDR3 DNA: TGTGCCAGCAGCTTACCGGATTCCACAGATACGCAGTATTTT

clone size: NA
V gene: TRBV12-3/TRBV12-4
D gene: TRBD2
J gene: TRBJ2-3
CDR3 length: 15
CDR3 protein: CASSPGLAGAGTQYF
CDR3 DNA: TGTGCCAGCAGCCCAGGACTAGCGGGAGCAGGTACGCAGTATTTT